A single sample is the source of the 20 T cell receptor beta chains below, sequenced in a study of blood T cell repertoires in COVID-19. Assay used: immunoSEQ multiplex PCR; TCRdb lists only in-frame clones, some missing. The sample lists some 150,000 clones, roughly 80% seen once, with about 9% in the top ten. Material: peripheral blood. The receptors come from a man aged 45-65 years with active or convalescent COVID-19.

This clone has more than one count but fewer than ten. This sequence joins TRBV11-2 and TRBJ2-3, with D maybe TRBD2 (5 bases). From germline, CDR1 is SGHAT and CDR2 FQNNGV. Trimming stripped 1 base from V and 4 bases from J, with 18 bases between. CDR3 size: 17 residues. The CDR3 reads CASSLGRRRLGPDTQYF. In DNA form, the CDR3 reads TGTGCCAGCAGCTTAGGCCGGCGGAGGCTCGGGCCAGATACGCAGTATTTT.

This chain joins TRBV7-3 and TRBJ2-2; 9 bases align to TRBD2. This CDR3 is built from 16 residues. V lost 1 base and J lost 4; bases outside the gene matches: 4. Looked up from germline, CDR1 is SGHTA and CDR2 is FQGTGA. The CDR3 DNA is TGTGCCAGCAGCTTAAGGGGCGGGAGGGGCACCGGGGAGCTGTTTTTT. Amino acid sequence: CASSLRGGRGTGELFF.

V gene TRBV28 combines with J gene TRBJ1-1; D remains unclear. The CDR3 is 16 residues long. Germline CDR1 and CDR2: MDHEN and SYDVKM. Trimming removed 7 bases at V and 0 bases at J, with 18 bases between. CDR3 in amino acids: CASTVWRAFMNTEAFF. The CDR3 coding sequence is TGTGCCAGCACAGTTTGGAGGGCGTTCATGAACACTGAAGCTTTCTTT.

The chain recombines TRBV11-2 with TRBJ1-3; D is uncertain. CDR3 size: 14 residues. V dropped 5 bases and J dropped 4 bases, with 12 bases sitting between them. The germline V gene encodes CDR1 SGHAT and CDR2 FQNNGV. In DNA form, the CDR3 reads TGTGCCAGCAGCCCTCCGCCAGCGGGAAACACCATATATTTT. Its translation is CASSPPPAGNTIYF.

This clone occurred once. The chain uses TRBV6-5 and TRBJ2-7, with D maybe TRBD1 (6 bases). This CDR3 comprises 14 residues. Germline V gene data show CDR1 as MNHEY and CDR2 as SVGAGI. Trimming stripped 6 bases from V and 0 bases from J, with 12 bases between. The CDR3 spells CASRDRDHSYEQYF. Written as DNA, the CDR3 is TGTGCCAGCAGGGACAGAGATCACTCCTACGAGCAGTACTTC.

The chain employs TRBV7-3 and TRBJ2-3; 9 bases match TRBD2. V lost 10 bases and J lost 3; bases outside the gene matches: 11. CDR1 is SGHTA, CDR2 FQGTGA, per germline. The CDR3 contains 15 residues. The CDR3 reads CATAPGSGRTDTQYF. The CDR3 DNA sequence: TGTGCCACCGCCCCGGGGAGCGGGAGGACAGATACGCAGTATTTT.

The genes are TRBV20-1 and TRBJ2-7, with 9 bases identical to TRBD1. CDR1 DFQATT and CDR2 SNEGSKA come from the germline V gene (reference sequence). The V segment lost 4 bases and the J segment 5 bases; nucleotides outside the gene matches: 12. This CDR3 spans 15 amino acids. The CDR3 reads CSAIDTGGGVDEQYF. CDR3 sequence (DNA): TGCAGTGCTATTGATACAGGGGGCGGTGTCGACGAGCAGTACTTC.

V gene TRBV19 combines with J gene TRBJ1-1; D is undetermined. Germline V lookup: CDR1 LNHDA, CDR2 SQIVND (reference sequence). V dropped 1 base and J dropped 4 bases, with 10 bases sitting between them. This CDR3 is 14 amino acids long. The CDR3 sequence: CASSIGPEGTEAFF. The CDR3 DNA sequence: TGTGCCAGTAGTATAGGCCCTGAGGGCACTGAAGCTTTCTTT.

CDR3 nucleotide sequence: TGTGCCAGTACCAGGGGAGACACAGATACGCAGTATTTT. Residues: CASTRGDTDTQYF. This chain uses TRBV19 with TRBJ2-3; D may be TRBD1 (6 bases). Per the germline V gene, CDR1 is LNHDA and CDR2 is SQIVND (reference sequence). This CDR3 contains 13 residues. Trimming removed 7 bases at V and 2 bases at J, with 10 bases between.

The V call is TRBV6-7, the J call TRBJ2-7, with D possibly TRBD1 on 6 matching bases. TRBV6-7 is treated as an ORF (open reading frame) with a function not yet certain. The CDR3 spans 14 residues. Trimming cost V 8 bases and J 3 bases, with 17 bases left between them. The CDR3, as DNA: TGTGCCAGCGGGGGAAAGGGGGATGGCTACGAGCAGTACTTC. It is translated as CASGGKGDGYEQYF.

The rearrangement uses TRBV7-3 and TRBJ2-7, with TRBD2 matching over 10 bases. The junction had 10 bases not matched to a gene; V was cut back by 5 bases and J by 6 bases. The CDR3 is 15 amino acids. Looked up from germline, CDR1 is SGHTA and CDR2 is FQGTGA. This chain's CDR3 is CASSRAGGPTGEQYF. The CDR3 DNA sequence: TGTGCCAGCAGCCGAGCGGGAGGGCCGACTGGCGAGCAGTACTTC. Supplemented by reference TRBV7-3 and TRBJ2-7, the full variable domain reads GAGVSQTPSNKVTEKGKYVELRCDPISGHTALYWYRQSLGQGPEFLIYFQGTGAADDSGLPNDRFFAVRPEGSVSTLKIQRTERGDSAVYLCASSRAGGPTGEQYFGPGTRLTVT.

The rearrangement links TRBV14 to TRBJ2-5; 10 bases line up with TRBD2. Germline trimming cut 7 bases from V and 2 bases from J; bases unmatched to any gene: 7. The CDR3 contains 15 residues. Germline assignment: CDR1 SGHDN and CDR2 FVKESK. CDR3 sequence: CASTLAGGRQETQYF. As DNA, the CDR3 is TGTGCCAGCACCTTAGCGGGAGGACGGCAAGAGACCCAGTACTTC. The variable domain in full, with the rest retrieved from reference TRBV14 and TRBJ2-5, is EAGVTQFPSHSVIEKGQTVTLRCDPISGHDNLYWYRRVMGKEIKFLLHFVKESKQDESGMPNNRFLAERTGGTYSTLKVQPAELEDSGVYFCASTLAGGRQETQYFGPGTRLLVL.

The chain carries TRBV2 and TRBJ1-1, with TRBD1 as a possible D gene (5 bases). The V and J ends lost 2 bases and 1 base respectively, with 11 bases between them. This CDR3 region has 15 residues. Germline CDR1 and CDR2: SNHLY and FYNNEI. The CDR3 nucleotides are TGTGCCAGCAGTGAACAGGGAAGTACGAACACTGAAGCTTTCTTT. Its protein product is CASSEQGSTNTEAFF.

This clone occurred a few times. The rearrangement joins TRBV15 to TRBJ2-1; 8 nucleotides match TRBD2. This CDR3 region has 18 residues. Germline-derived CDR1 and CDR2 are LNHNV and YYDKDF (reference sequence). V trimming: 1 base; J trimming: 2 bases; junction bases outside the gene matches: 10. CDR3 sequence reads: CATSRAYVAGPTYNEQFF. The CDR3 DNA reads as TGTGCCACCAGCAGAGCCTACGTAGCGGGACCTACCTACAATGAGCAGTTCTTC.

The rearrangement links TRBV18 to TRBJ1-3; TRBD1 might be the D (5 bases). V was trimmed by 4 bases and J by 0 bases, leaving 19 bases between them. The germline gives CDR1 KGHSH, CDR2 LQKENI. The length of the CDR3 is 18 residues. The CDR3 loop is CASSRDLPGSFSGNTIYF. In DNA form, the CDR3 reads TGTGCCAGCTCACGGGACCTTCCCGGGAGCTTCTCTGGAAACACCATATATTTT. The full variable domain, with the rest looked up from reference TRBV18 and TRBJ1-3, is NAGVMQNPRHLVRRRGQEARLRCSPMKGHSHVYWYRQLPEEGLKFMVYLQKENIIDESGMPKERFSAEFPKEGPSILRIQQVVRGDSAAYFCASSRDLPGSFSGNTIYFGEGSWLTVV.

The rearrangement joins TRBV5-4 to TRBJ1-6; no definite D call. The CDR3 is 16 residues long. Deletions cut 5 bases from V and 6 bases from J, with 18 bases between. Germline values: CDR1 SGHNT, CDR2 YYREEE (reference sequence). CDR3 loop: CASSYERRSLNSPLHF. CDR3 DNA sequence: TGTGCCAGCAGTTATGAGCGACGGAGTCTTAATTCACCCCTCCACTTT.

At least ten counts were recorded for this clone. The rearrangement joins TRBV7-9 to TRBJ2-3; the D gene is possibly TRBD2 (6 bases). V was shortened by 7 bases and J by 2 bases, with 16 bases between the two germline ends. Germline loops: CDR1 SEHNR, CDR2 FQNEAQ (reference sequence). This CDR3 comprises 15 residues. CDR3 protein: CASMDSGAYTDTQYF. The CDR3 DNA reads as TGTGCCAGCATGGATAGCGGAGCGTACACAGATACGCAGTATTTT.

This chain links TRBV9 with TRBJ2-1, with unresolved D. The CDR3 length is 11 residues. Germline V lookup: CDR1 SGDLS, CDR2 YYNGEE. V lost 2 bases and J 8 bases, leaving 5 bases between the germline ends. The CDR3 protein is CASSVNYEQFF. Written as DNA, the CDR3 is TGTGCCAGCAGCGTTAACTATGAGCAGTTCTTC. Full variable domain (rest looked up from reference TRBV9 and TRBJ2-1): DSGVTQTPKHLITATGQRVTLRCSPRSGDLSVYWYQQSLDQGLQFLIQYYNGEERAKGNILERFSAQQFPDLHSELNLSSLELGDSALYFCASSVNYEQFFGPGTRLTVL.

The chain uses TRBV4-2 and TRBJ1-6; maybe TRBD1 (5 bases). CDR3 length: 16 amino acids. Trimming shortened V by 0 bases and J by 5 bases, and 11 bases separated the two germline ends. Germline V gene data show CDR1 as LGHNA and CDR2 as YNFKEQ. CDR3 bases: TGTGCCAGCAGCCAAGATCAAGGGGCCCATAATTCACCCCTCCACTTT. Its translation is CASSQDQGAHNSPLHF.

J is TRBJ2-2 and V is TRBV5-4, with a tentative D call TRBD2 (5 bases). Trimming left V 5 bases short and J 3 bases short, with 17 bases between. The CDR3 contains 16 residues. Looked up from germline, CDR1 is SGHNT and CDR2 is YYREEE (reference sequence). CDR3 coding DNA: TGTGCCAGCAGGCAGAGCGGACGGGTCCACACCGGGGAGCTGTTTTTT. This gives the protein CASRQSGRVHTGELFF.